This is a list of T cell receptor beta chains from one sample in a study of T-cell reconstitution after alpha-beta-depleted transplantation in children. TCRdb independently ran MiXCR on the PCR reads; one entry per CDR3 protein. The data contain approximately 150,000 distinct CDR3 sequences, around 8.5% of them singletons. The material sequenced was PBMCs, mostly from graft donor cells, taken 180 days after TCRalphabeta/CD19-depleted stem cell transplant. These receptors came from a female patient aged 2-9 years who had a stem cell transplant for congenital amegakaryocytic thrombocytopenia, so the T cells may come from the graft donor. CDR3s include the opening cysteine and the closing phenylalanine or tryptophan. Fields, in order: V gene, D gene, J gene, clone size, CDR3 protein, CDR3 DNA. The D gene is left open where the match is weak. Some rows mark clone size as missing; the rest say once, few, many or name a class of expanded clone.

TRBV18	TRBD1	TRBJ1-2	.	CASSPPLIGTAGGYTF	TGTGCCAGCTCACCACCACTCATCGGGACAGCAGGCGGCTACACCTTC
TRBV5-1	.	TRBJ2-3	many	CASSLWGLTDTQYF	TGCGCCAGCAGCTTGTGGGGGTTGACAGATACGCAGTATTTT
TRBV12-2	.	TRBJ1-5	many	CASLDSSNQPQHF	TGTGCATCTCTGGACAGTAGCAATCAGCCCCAGCATTTT
TRBV5-4	.	TRBJ2-7	.	CASSLFPSDEQYF	TGTGCCAGCAGCTTGTTTCCCAGTGATGAGCAGTACTTC
TRBV5-1	.	TRBJ2-2	.	CASSIAPEGELFF	TGCGCCAGCAGCATAGCCCCGGAGGGGGAGCTGTTTTTT
TRBV5-1	TRBD1	TRBJ2-1	many	CASSLWTGYNEQFF	TGCGCCAGCAGCTTGTGGACAGGGTACAATGAGCAGTTCTTC
TRBV5-1	.	TRBJ1-2	.	CASSSRSTWTASGYTF	TGCGCCAGCAGCTCGAGATCTACCTGGACAGCCTCGGGCTACACCTTC
TRBV5-4	.	TRBJ2-3	many	CASSLSQVADTQYF	TGTGCCAGCAGCTTGTCACAGGTGGCAGATACGCAGTATTTT
TRBV7-3	.	TRBJ2-2	many	CASSLSGVVYTGELFF	TGTGCCAGCAGCTTATCGGGGGTAGTATACACCGGGGAGCTGTTTTTT
TRBV12-3/TRBV12-4	TRBD2	TRBJ2-7	many	CASSLWLAGPREYF	TGTGCCAGCAGTTTATGGCTAGCGGGACCCAGGGAGTACTTC
TRBV5-1	.	TRBJ2-1	many	CASSPEGASYNEQFF	TGCGCCAGCAGCCCTGAAGGCGCGAGTTACAATGAGCAGTTCTTC
TRBV20-1	.	TRBJ1-1	many	CSVRAYTEAFF	TGCAGTGTACGAGCCTACACTGAAGCTTTCTTT
TRBV28	TRBD1	TRBJ2-6	many	CASSPGGQVSSGANVLTF	TGTGCCAGCAGCCCCGGGGGACAGGTTTCCTCTGGGGCCAACGTCCTGACTTTC
TRBV20-1	TRBD2	TRBJ2-3	many	CSARDFWTSGSTDTQYF	TGCAGTGCTAGAGACTTCTGGACTAGCGGGAGTACAGATACGCAGTATTTT
TRBV6-5	TRBD1	TRBJ1-1	.	CASSYDRGRAEAFF	TGTGCCAGCAGTTACGACAGGGGGCGAGCCGAAGCTTTCTTT
TRBV20-1	.	TRBJ1-5	many	CSARGSNQPQHF	TGCAGTGCTCGCGGGAGCAATCAGCCCCAGCATTTT
TRBV6-1	.	TRBJ2-5	.	CASRSGHLQETQYF	TGTGCCAGCAGATCGGGACACCTTCAAGAGACCCAGTACTTC
TRBV20-1	TRBD2	TRBJ2-5	many	CSASVWGGLKETQYF	TGCAGTGCTTCAGTTTGGGGGGGGTTGAAGGAGACCCAGTACTTC
TRBV28	TRBD2	TRBJ2-7	few	CASSFLNLAGVIYEQYF	TGTGCCAGCAGTTTCCTCAACCTAGCGGGAGTGATTTACGAGCAGTACTTC
TRBV5-1	.	TRBJ1-1	many	CASSSRTRMNTEAFF	TGCGCCAGCAGCTCCCGGACAAGGATGAACACTGAAGCTTTCTTT
TRBV5-1	.	TRBJ1-2	many	CASSLDGGREGYTF	TGCGCCAGCAGCTTGGACGGCGGACGAGAGGGCTACACCTTC
TRBV15	TRBD2	TRBJ2-3	many	CASASGIADTQYF	TGTGCCTCCGCAAGCGGGATTGCAGATACGCAGTATTTT
TRBV5-1	TRBD1	TRBJ2-3	medium-sized	CASSPGTGTTDTQYF	TGCGCCAGCAGCCCCGGGACAGGGACGACAGATACGCAGTATTTT
TRBV6-5	TRBD2	TRBJ2-5	many	CASSYPGTSGKETQYF	TGTGCCAGCAGTTACCCGGGGACTAGCGGAAAAGAGACCCAGTACTTC
TRBV12-3/TRBV12-4	.	TRBJ1-1	medium-sized	CASSYNGGTEAFF	TGTGCCAGCAGTTACAATGGGGGCACTGAAGCTTTCTTT
TRBV29-1	.	TRBJ2-3	few	CSVEEIGRISTDTQYF	TGCAGCGTTGAAGAAATTGGCAGGATCAGCACAGATACGCAGTATTTT
TRBV7-9	TRBD2	TRBJ2-1	many	CASTIQRGLYNEQFF	TGTGCCAGCACCATCCAGCGGGGGCTGTACAATGAGCAGTTCTTC
TRBV4-1	.	TRBJ2-6	.	CASSQDRVYGANVLTF	TGCGCCAGCAGCCAAGATCGGGTTTATGGGGCCAACGTCCTGACTTTC
TRBV20-1	.	TRBJ2-6	many	CSAIFGGSGANVLTF	TGCAGTGCTATCTTTGGGGGCTCTGGGGCCAACGTCCTGACTTTC
TRBV29-1	TRBD2	TRBJ2-3	few	CSVGSSGSSDTQYF	TGCAGCGTTGGATCTAGCGGGAGTTCTGATACGCAGTATTTT
TRBV20-1	TRBD2	TRBJ2-7	few	CSAWGTTPSYEQYF	TGCAGTGCTTGGGGGACTACCCCCTCCTACGAGCAGTACTTC
TRBV29-1	.	TRBJ2-7	many	CSVHPGTTDEQYF	TGCAGCGTTCACCCAGGGACAACAGACGAGCAGTACTTC
TRBV10-3	TRBD1	TRBJ1-1	.	CATRDRVKGEAFF	TGTGCCACCCGGGACAGGGTAAAAGGTGAAGCTTTCTTT
TRBV27	TRBD1	TRBJ1-2	.	CASSSNRGRLVPLEYGYTF	TGTGCCAGCAGTTCCAACAGGGGGCGACTCGTCCCCCTGGAATATGGCTACACCTTC
TRBV11-3	TRBD2	TRBJ2-3	many	CASSLSEGLSTDTQYF	TGTGCCAGCAGCTTAAGCGAGGGACTATCCACAGATACGCAGTATTTT
TRBV9	.	TRBJ1-2	.	CAGSVGRSNYGYTF	TGTGCCGGCAGCGTAGGCCGATCAAACTATGGCTACACCTTC
TRBV20-1	.	TRBJ2-1	many	CSARVPANEQFF	TGCAGTGCTAGAGTCCCAGCAAATGAGCAGTTCTTC
TRBV24-1	.	TRBJ2-3	many	CATSDGTFSASTDTQYF	TGTGCCACCAGTGACGGGACCTTTAGTGCTAGCACAGATACGCAGTATTTT
TRBV3-1	.	TRBJ2-1	.	CASSPPPFGEGGITYNEQFF	TGTGCCAGCAGCCCTCCCCCATTCGGTGAAGGGGGGATAACCTACAATGAGCAGTTCTTC
TRBV10-3	TRBD1	TRBJ1-1	.	CAIRRTGNTEAFF	TGTGCCATCAGGAGGACAGGGAACACTGAAGCTTTCTTT
TRBV7-6	.	TRBJ2-3	many	CASSLFRGTDTQYF	TGTGCCAGCAGCTTATTTAGAGGCACAGATACGCAGTATTTT
TRBV11-2	.	TRBJ1-2	.	CASSLEGAGAFRGYTF	TGTGCCAGCAGCTTAGAGGGGGCAGGAGCTTTCCGAGGCTACACCTTC
TRBV11-2	.	TRBJ2-2	many	CASSFGGFGTGELFF	TGTGCCAGCAGCTTCGGGGGCTTTGGCACCGGGGAGCTGTTTTTT
TRBV20-1	TRBD2	TRBJ2-7	few	CSASITSGSYEQYF	TGCAGTGCTAGTATCACTAGCGGGAGCTACGAGCAGTACTTC
TRBV10-3	.	TRBJ2-5	many	CAISDRGPTQETQYF	TGTGCCATCAGTGACCGGGGACCGACCCAAGAGACCCAGTACTTC